One and the same sample provided the 30 T cell receptor beta chains below, sequenced in a study of T cells in tumors after PD-1 blockade. The repertoire was sequenced with immunoSEQ multiplex PCR; TCRdb's copy has only in-frame clones and lacks some. The data contain about 63,000 clones, around 74% of them singletons. This specimen consisted of PBMCs, obtained after anti-PD-1 treatment. The origin of the receptors is a human donor with basal cell carcinoma.

The V call is TRBV9, the J call TRBJ1-2, with D perhaps TRBD1 (5 bases). This CDR3 is 15 amino acids long. Looked up from germline, CDR1 is SGDLS and CDR2 is YYNGEE. V was cut by 0 bases and J by 6 bases, with 15 bases left in between. This chain's CDR3 is CASSVDPQGRNGYTF. The CDR3 region has the DNA TGTGCCAGCAGCGTAGACCCTCAGGGAAGGAATGGCTACACCTTC.

The chain employs TRBV6-5 and TRBJ1-4; D is undetermined. Germline V lookup: CDR1 MNHEY, CDR2 SVGAGI. V was cut by 2 bases and J by 0 bases, with 10 bases left in between. CDR3 length equals 16 residues. This CDR3 reads CASSYGQRATNEKLFF. CDR3 coding DNA: TGTGCCAGCAGTTACGGTCAACGAGCAACTAATGAAAAACTGTTTTTT.

This sequence joins TRBV19 and TRBJ2-2; TRBD2 is a possible D gene (6 bases). The V end lost 0 bases, the J end lost 7 bases, and 9 bases lay between the germline ends. From germline, CDR1 is LNHDA and CDR2 SQIVND (reference sequence). The CDR3 is 14 residues long. As DNA, the CDR3 is TGTGCCAGTAGTATAGAGTGGCGGGGCGGGGAGCTGTTTTTT. Its protein is CASSIEWRGGELFF.

The rearrangement links TRBV30 to TRBJ1-1, with a tentative D call TRBD1 (6 bases). The CDR3 is 13 residues long. Trimming took off 3 bases at V and 2 bases at J, with 10 bases between the two ends. Germline CDR1 is GTSNPN and CDR2 is SVGIG (reference sequence). CDR3 in DNA: TGTGCCTGGAGCAAAGGGGGTAACACTGAAGCTTTCTTT. Protein product: CAWSKGGNTEAFF. Based on the CDR3 plus reference TRBV30 and TRBJ1-1, the full variable domain is SQTIHQWPATLVQPVGSPLSLECTVEGTSNPNLYWYRQAAGRGLQLLFYSVGIGQISSEVPQNLSASRPQDRQFILSSKKLLLSDSGFYLCAWSKGGNTEAFFGQGTRLTVV.

This clone was seen only once. The CDR3 sequence: CASSFYANTEAFF. The DNA of the CDR3 is TGTGCCAGCAGCTTCTATGCGAACACTGAAGCTTTCTTT. The J gene is TRBJ1-1, the V gene TRBV7-9; D gene ambiguous. Germline lookup yields CDR1 SEHNR and CDR2 FQNEAQ (reference sequence). Trimming took off 3 bases at V and 1 base at J, with 6 bases between the two ends. The CDR3 has 13 residues.

J is TRBJ2-1 and V is TRBV7-8; D is uncertain. V was trimmed by 1 base and J by 0 bases, leaving 7 bases between them. The CDR3 length is 15 residues. Germline lookup yields CDR1 SGHVS and CDR2 FQNEAQ. DNA of the CDR3: TGTGCCAGCAGCTTAGAGGCTTTCTCCTACAATGAGCAGTTCTTC. Its translation is CASSLEAFSYNEQFF.

This rearrangement joins TRBV28 to TRBJ2-2; D unresolved. Germline lookup yields CDR1 MDHEN and CDR2 SYDVKM. The CDR3 is 13 amino acids. V lost 4 bases, J lost 1 base, and 4 bases lay in between. CDR3 DNA sequence: TGTGCCAGCAGTTCTGGGAACACCGGGGAGCTGTTTTTT. This gives the protein CASSSGNTGELFF.

This chain joins TRBV10-3 and TRBJ2-1; maybe TRBD2 (6 bases). V shed 3 bases and J shed 6 bases, with 9 bases lying between them. Per germline, CDR1 ENHRY and CDR2 SYGVKD. The CDR3 has 13 amino acids. The CDR3 DNA sequence: TGTGCCATCAGTGAAGTCGGGGGCAATGAGCAGTTCTTC. It specifies CAISEVGGNEQFF.

This chain joins TRBV15 and TRBJ2-7, with TRBD2 identical over 7 bases. J was trimmed by 0 bases and V by 1 base; bases with no gene match: 6. Germline V gene data show CDR1 as LNHNV and CDR2 as YYDKDF (reference sequence). The CDR3 is 16 residues long. The CDR3 protein is CATSRAVGGNSYEQYF. CDR3 in DNA: TGTGCCACCAGCAGAGCGGTGGGGGGGAACTCCTACGAGCAGTACTTC.

The chain couples TRBV6-5 to TRBJ2-1; D gene ambiguous. The V end was cut by 6 bases, the J end by 1 base, with 13 bases between. CDR3 size: 15 residues. Germline V lookup: CDR1 MNHEY, CDR2 SVGAGI. Here the CDR3 DNA reads TGTGCCAGCAGGAGTTCAGGTTTTTCCTACAATGAGCAGTTCTTC. The encoded protein is CASRSSGFSYNEQFF.

The V gene is TRBV7-9, the J gene TRBJ2-6; a weak D match, TRBD1 (5 bases). The CDR3 consists of 15 residues. The V gene lost 5 bases and the J gene lost 7 bases, with 15 bases spanning the gap. Germline CDR1 and CDR2: SEHNR and FQNEAQ (reference sequence). CDR3 loop: CASSEQARSANVLTF. As DNA, the CDR3 is TGTGCCAGCAGCGAACAGGCTAGAAGTGCCAACGTCCTGACTTTC.

V and J are TRBV5-1 and TRBJ2-1; D gene unclear. Trimming removed 1 base at V and 1 base at J, with 9 bases between. The CDR3 totals 15 residues. Germline CDR1 SGHRS, CDR2 YFSETQ. In nucleotides, the CDR3 is TGCGCCAGCAGCTTGCAGGCAAATTCCTACAATGAGCAGTTCTTC. It yields the protein CASSLQANSYNEQFF. The full variable domain, in which reference TRBV5-1 and TRBJ2-1 provide the parts outside the CDR3, is KAGVTQTPRYLIKTRGQQVTLSCSPISGHRSVSWYQQTPGQGLQFLFEYFSETQRNKGNFPGRFSGRQFSNSRSEMNVSTLELGDSALYLCASSLQANSYNEQFFGPGTRLTVL.

About this clone itself: Distinct nucleotide sequences in the sample also encode this CDR3. The chain employs TRBV6-4 and TRBJ1-1; D remains ambiguous. Germline CDR1 reads MRHNA; CDR2 reads SNTAGT. V lost 0 bases to trimming and J lost 1 base, with 3 bases between them. The CDR3 length is 13 residues. CDR3 loop: CASSDSENTEAFF. CDR3 nucleotides: TGTGCCAGCAGTGACTCGGAGAACACTGAAGCTTTCTTT.

As for this clone: Germline is not matched at one junction end, which may reflect a read error. The chain couples TRBV5-8 to TRBJ2-5, with D perhaps TRBD2 (7 bases). The CDR3 covers 15 residues. Looked up from germline, CDR1 is SGHTS and CDR2 is YDEGEE. CDR3 in DNA: TGTGCCAGCACCTTGGAGGGGGGGAGCCAAGAGACCCAGTACTTC. This gives the protein CASTLEGGSQETQYF. Full variable domain (outside the CDR3, taken from reference TRBV5-8 and TRBJ2-5): EAGVTQSPTHLIKTRGQQATLRCSPISGHTSVYWYQQALGLGLQFLLWYDEGEERNRGNFPPRFSGRQFPNYSSELNVNALELEDSALYLCASTLEGGSQETQYFGPGTRLLVL.

The chain links TRBV18 to TRBJ2-2; D is ambiguous. Germline V gene lookup returns CDR1 KGHSH and CDR2 LQKENI. The V end was cut by 3 bases, the J end by 0 bases, with 8 bases between. The CDR3 has 15 residues. For the CDR3, the DNA is TGTGCCAGCTCACCCCCCCGAACGAACACCGGGGAGCTGTTTTTT. Translation: CASSPPRTNTGELFF. The entire variable domain, with the rest obtained from reference TRBV18 and TRBJ2-2, is as follows: NAGVMQNPRHLVRRRGQEARLRCSPMKGHSHVYWYRQLPEEGLKFMVYLQKENIIDESGMPKERFSAEFPKEGPSILRIQQVVRGDSAAYFCASSPPRTNTGELFFGEGSRLTVL.

This clone was seen a single time. The chain is built from TRBV6-6 and TRBJ2-1, with 11 bases aligning to TRBD2. Germline-derived CDR1 and CDR2 are MNHNY and SVGAGI (reference sequence). Trimming took 0 bases from V and 5 from J; bases not matched to a gene: 3. The CDR3 is 16 amino acids. CDR3 loop: CASSYSRLAGNNEQFF. CDR3 sequence (DNA): TGTGCCAGCAGTTACTCGAGACTAGCGGGGAACAATGAGCAGTTCTTC.

This chain uses TRBV27 with TRBJ2-1; a possible D gene is TRBD2 (5 bases). The V and J ends lost 7 bases and 3 bases respectively, with 10 bases between them. Germline assignment: CDR1 MNHEY and CDR2 SMNVEV (reference sequence). CDR3 length equals 13 residues. CDR3 coding DNA: TGTGCCAGCAATAACCGGGACTACAATGAGCAGTTCTTC. The encoded protein is CASNNRDYNEQFF.

The rearrangement joins TRBV12-3 or TRBV12-4 to TRBJ1-1; D unclear. The V end lost 5 bases, the J end lost 4 bases, and 8 bases lay between the germline ends. The CDR3 length is 12 residues. CDR3: CASSIGGTEAFF. CDR3 DNA sequence: TGTGCCAGCAGTATTGGCGGCACTGAAGCTTTCTTT.

The V and J genes are TRBV6-5 and TRBJ1-5; weak D call: TRBD1 (6 bases). Germline CDR1 is MNHEY and CDR2 is SVGAGI. This CDR3 spans 13 amino acids. Trimming removed 4 bases from V and 6 bases from J, with 10 bases in between. DNA of the CDR3: TGTGCCAGCAGTTTCAGGGGTACTCAGCCCCAGCATTTT. It yields the protein CASSFRGTQPQHF.

The V and J genes are TRBV7-2 and TRBJ2-1; 8 bases are shared with TRBD2. The V gene end was trimmed by 1 base and the J gene end by 2 bases; junction bases not matched to a gene: 4. Germline CDR1 reads SGHTA; CDR2 reads FQGNSA. This CDR3 is built from 16 residues. The CDR3 protein is CASSLGPGLAYNEQFF. The CDR3 coding sequence is TGTGCCAGCAGCTTAGGACCGGGACTAGCCTACAATGAGCAGTTCTTC.

The sample holds a few counts of this clone. The V call is TRBV2, the J call TRBJ1-5; 9 bases are a match to TRBD1. CDR3 size: 13 residues. Germline CDR1 SNHLY, CDR2 FYNNEI. J was trimmed by 6 bases and V by 8 bases; bases with no gene match: 5. Here the CDR3 DNA reads TGTGCCAGCGGGGACAGGGAGTCTCAGCCCCAGCATTTT. This sequence encodes CASGDRESQPQHF.

In its sample, this clone was seen a few times. V and J are TRBV7-2 and TRBJ1-2; D call uncertain. The CDR3 totals 15 residues. Germline V gene lookup returns CDR1 SGHTA and CDR2 FQGNSA. Trimming shortened V by 1 base and J by 3 bases, and 12 bases separated the two germline ends. CDR3 loop: CASSLVRDLDYGYTF. CDR3 DNA: TGTGCCAGCAGCTTAGTACGGGATTTAGACTATGGCTACACCTTC.

Written as DNA, the CDR3 is TGTGCCACCAGTGCCCCTGCGGGATCAGGGGTACCCACAGATACGCAGTATTTT. Protein product: CATSAPAGSGVPTDTQYF. The chain carries TRBV24-1 and TRBJ2-3; the D gene could be TRBD1 or TRBD2 (6 bases each). The CDR3 sequence is 18 residues long. Germline V gives CDR1 KGHDR, CDR2 SFDVKD. V was clipped by 5 bases and J by 2 bases, with 22 bases between them.

This rearrangement joins TRBV3-1 (or the pseudogene TRBV3-2) to TRBJ1-2, with D possibly TRBD1 on 5 matching bases. Trimming left V 0 bases short and J 4 bases short, with 9 bases between. The length of the CDR3 is 14 residues. CDR1 and CDR2 from the germline V gene are LGHDT and YNNKEL (reference sequence). The CDR3 loop is CASSQDMGGYGYTF. The CDR3 DNA sequence: TGTGCCAGCAGCCAAGATATGGGGGGCTATGGCTACACCTTC.

This clone was recorded once. The chain employs TRBV10-3 and TRBJ2-7, with 13 nucleotides matching TRBD2. The CDR3 runs 14 residues. Germline CDR1 ENHRY, CDR2 SYGVKD. J gave up 3 bases and V 4 bases, and 0 bases lay outside the gene matches. CDR3 residues: CAISGTSGGYEQYF. DNA for the CDR3: TGTGCCATCAGTGGGACTAGCGGGGGCTACGAGCAGTACTTC.

V and J are TRBV6-1 and TRBJ1-4; TRBD1 matches at 9 bases. Per the germline V gene, CDR1 is MNHNS and CDR2 is SASEGT. The length of the CDR3 is 15 residues. The V and J ends lost 6 bases and 5 bases, in that order; junction bases with no gene match: 7. The CDR3: CASRSGQGQNEKLFF. The CDR3 region has the DNA TGTGCCAGCAGATCGGGACAGGGACAAAATGAAAAACTGTTTTTT.

This clone is a singleton in its sample. The J gene is TRBJ1-1, the V gene TRBV3-1 (or the pseudogene TRBV3-2), with D maybe TRBD1 (5 bases). The germline gives CDR1 LGHDT, CDR2 YNNKEL (reference sequence). Trimming removed 4 bases from V and 1 base from J, with 10 bases in between. The length of the CDR3 is 14 residues. The CDR3 sequence is CASSPGRQNTEAFF. In DNA form, the CDR3 reads TGTGCCAGCAGCCCGGGACGCCAGAACACTGAAGCTTTCTTT.

The rearrangement joins TRBV2 to TRBJ2-7; D gene ambiguous. The germline gives CDR1 SNHLY, CDR2 FYNNEI. Trimming removed 3 bases from V and 4 bases from J, with 1 base in between. The CDR3 is 10 residues long. The CDR3 DNA reads TGTGCCAGCAGTGATTACGAGCAGTACTTC. Protein product: CASSDYEQYF.

This chain connects TRBV20-1 to TRBJ2-2, with 8 bases aligning to TRBD2. Looked up from germline, CDR1 is DFQATT and CDR2 is SNEGSKA (reference sequence). The CDR3 has 15 residues. Unmatched junction bases numbered 4, after V lost 3 bases and J lost 1 base. The CDR3 nucleotides are TGCAGTGCTAGTGGTCTAGCGGGGAACACCGGGGAGCTGTTTTTT. Protein product: CSASGLAGNTGELFF.

The chain carries TRBV5-6 and TRBJ2-3, with D tentatively TRBD1 or TRBD2 (6 bases each). The CDR3 is made up of 15 amino acids. V lost 2 bases, J lost 4 bases, and 14 bases lay in between. Germline V CDR1 and CDR2: SGHDT, YYEEEE. Written as DNA, the CDR3 is TGTGCCAGCAGCTTCGGGGGCAGGGGTCCAGATACGCAGTATTTT. Residues: CASSFGGRGPDTQYF.